A single sample gave rise to the 27 T cell receptor beta chains below, sequenced in a study of blood T cell repertoires in COVID-19. Sequencing used immunoSEQ multiplex PCR; TCRdb keeps in-frame clones, though not all of them. The sample comprises some 110,000 clones, about three quarters of which are singletons, and roughly 6.2% rests with the top ten. Sequencing was done on a sample of peripheral blood. These receptors originate from a man older than 75 with COVID-19, enrolled during active disease.

The CDR3 region has the DNA TGCGCCAGCAGCTTGCAACTAGCGGGAGTGGGAGATACGCAGTATTTT. It encodes CASSLQLAGVGDTQYF. The rearrangement joins TRBV5-1 to TRBJ2-3; 11 bases line up with TRBD2. Germline-derived CDR1 and CDR2 are SGHRS and YFSETQ. V was clipped by 1 base and J by 5 bases; unmatched bases: 6. The CDR3 totals 16 residues.

The chain is built from TRBV7-2 and TRBJ1-1, with D tentatively TRBD1 (5 bases). This CDR3 comprises 15 residues. CDR1 and CDR2 from the germline V gene are SGHTA and FQGNSA. V gave up 1 base and J gave up 4 bases, with 13 bases separating them. CDR3 loop: CASSLVPGKTTEAFF. For the CDR3, the DNA is TGTGCCAGCAGCTTAGTGCCAGGGAAGACCACTGAAGCTTTCTTT. Complete variable domain (other parts from reference TRBV7-2 and TRBJ1-1): GAGVSQSPSNKVTEKGKDVELRCDPISGHTALYWYRQSLGQGLEFLIYFQGNSAPDKSGLPSDRFSAERTGGSVSTLTIQRTQQEDSAVYLCASSLVPGKTTEAFFGQGTRLTVV.

The genes are TRBV12-5 and TRBJ1-1; no reliable D call. Germline CDR1 reads LGHNT; CDR2 reads FRNRAP. The CDR3 is made up of 12 amino acids. Trimming shortened V by 2 bases and J by 11 bases, and 12 bases separated the two germline ends. Here the CDR3 DNA reads TGTGCTAGTGGTTTGAATAGCCCGGCGGCTTTCTTT. Translated: CASGLNSPAAFF.

V usage is TRBV6-5 and J usage is TRBJ2-7; D remains unclear. The CDR3 is 13 residues long. V was clipped by 2 bases and J by 7 bases, with 12 bases between them. Germline lookup yields CDR1 MNHEY and CDR2 SVGAGI. The CDR3 loop reads CASSYPFEAEQYF. DNA for the CDR3: TGTGCCAGCAGTTACCCCTTCGAGGCGGAGCAGTACTTC.

A single count supports this clone. DNA for the CDR3: TGTGCCAGCAGCCTGGGAGTCTTAGCGGGAGGGCCGCGGGAGTTCTTC. Its translation is CASSLGVLAGGPREFF. The V and J genes are TRBV5-6 and TRBJ2-1; 11 nucleotides line up with TRBD2. The ends lost 4 bases at V and 14 bases at J; junction bases unmatched: 17. Germline assignment: CDR1 SGHDT and CDR2 YYEEEE. The length of the CDR3 is 16 residues. Combining the CDR3 with reference TRBV5-6 and TRBJ2-1 gives the whole variable domain DAGVTQSPTHLIKTRGQQVTLRCSPKSGHDTVSWYQQALGQGPQFIFQYYEEEERQRGNFPDRFSGHQFPNYSSELNVNALLLGDSALYLCASSLGVLAGGPREFFGPGTRLTVL.

This clone was seen once. The chain carries TRBV6-1 and TRBJ2-2, with D perhaps matching TRBD2 (6 bases). V was trimmed by 8 bases and J by 5 bases, leaving 9 bases between them. CDR1 and CDR2 from the germline V gene are MNHNS and SASEGT. The CDR3 totals 12 residues. In DNA form, the CDR3 reads TGTGCCAGCGGGGGGTTGACCGGGGAGCTGTTTTTT. It specifies CASGGLTGELFF.

V is TRBV5-1 and J is TRBJ2-1; possibly TRBD1 for D (5 bases). The CDR3 is 15 residues long. Germline CDR1 SGHRS, CDR2 YFSETQ. Trimming took 3 bases from V and 3 from J, leaving 13 bases between them. CDR3 in amino acids: CASSSTGVGYNEQFF. The CDR3 coding sequence is TGCGCCAGCAGCTCTACAGGTGTGGGCTACAATGAGCAGTTCTTC.

This clone was seen just once. The V and J genes are TRBV6-6 and TRBJ2-7; 9 nucleotides line up with TRBD2. The V and J ends lost 6 bases and 5 bases, in that order; junction bases with no gene match: 11. CDR1 is MNHNY and CDR2 is SVGAGI in the germline V gene (reference sequence). The CDR3 is made up of 15 amino acids. CDR3 amino acids: CASSRSGGRVDEQYF. DNA of the CDR3: TGTGCCAGCAGCCGCTCAGGCGGGAGGGTCGACGAGCAGTACTTC.

The chain employs TRBV12-3 or TRBV12-4 and TRBJ2-5, with D possibly TRBD2 on 6 matching bases. The CDR3 sequence is 13 residues long. V was clipped by 9 bases and J by 0 bases, with 11 bases between them. As DNA, the CDR3 is TGTGCCAGTTCTAGCGCCTACCAAGAGACCCAGTACTTC. As protein: CASSSAYQETQYF.

At least ten counts were recorded for this clone. V gene TRBV7-9 combines with J gene TRBJ2-7, with a tentative D call TRBD1 (7 bases). Germline V gene sequence: CDR1 SEHNR, CDR2 FQNEAQ (reference sequence). Trimming shortened V by 5 bases and J by 7 bases, and 15 bases separated the two germline ends. CDR3 size: 13 residues. Here the CDR3 reads CASSPGDSWEQYF. CDR3 coding DNA: TGTGCCAGCAGCCCGGGGGACAGTTGGGAGCAGTACTTC.

V is TRBV24-1 and J is TRBJ2-7, with 8 bases aligning to TRBD1. With 4 bases clipped from V and 0 bases from J, the junction kept 4 bases outside the gene matches. The CDR3 has 15 residues. Germline CDR1 is KGHDR and CDR2 is SFDVKD. The CDR3: CATSDRTGSSYEQYF. The CDR3, as DNA: TGTGCCACCAGTGACCGGACAGGGTCCTCCTACGAGCAGTACTTC.

V usage is TRBV7-2 and J usage is TRBJ2-3; no clear D. V lost 5 bases and J lost 2, with 11 bases in between. Germline V lookup: CDR1 SGHTA, CDR2 FQGNSA. The CDR3 covers 14 residues. For the CDR3, the DNA is TGTGCCAGCAGCCGCGACTGGTTCACAGATACGCAGTATTTT. Translation gives CASSRDWFTDTQYF.

This clone was counted between two and nine times. The chain uses TRBV5-8 and TRBJ2-1; TRBD2 matches 9 bases. V shed 9 bases, J shed 0 bases, and the junction held 10 bases outside the gene matches. The CDR3 spans 16 residues. From germline, CDR1 is SGHTS and CDR2 YDEGEE. CDR3 nucleotides: TGTGCCATCTTGGGGGCGGGAGGGTTCTCCTACAATGAGCAGTTCTTC. Its protein product is CAILGAGGFSYNEQFF.

V and J are TRBV3-1 (or the pseudogene TRBV3-2) and TRBJ2-3, with 10 nucleotides matching TRBD1. CDR1 is LGHDT and CDR2 is YNNKEL in the germline V gene (reference sequence). CDR3 length: 15 amino acids. With V trimmed by 7 bases and J by 2 bases, 6 bases remained unmatched. In DNA, the CDR3 is TGTGCCAGCACCCCGACAGGGGGCGTCACAGATACGCAGTATTTT. It yields the protein CASTPTGGVTDTQYF.

CDR3 bases: TGTGCCAGCAATGCGCTAGCGGGGGAGACCCAGTACTTC. This codes for CASNALAGETQYF. The chain carries TRBV12-3 or TRBV12-4 and TRBJ2-5, with 9 bases that match TRBD2. V shed 7 bases and J 5 bases; nucleotides not matched to a gene: 5. The CDR3 contains 13 residues.

This clone was seen only once. V is TRBV4-1 and J is TRBJ2-5; weak D call: TRBD2 (7 bases). Germline V gives CDR1 MGHRA, CDR2 YSYEKL. V was shortened by 0 bases and J by 5 bases, with 13 bases between the two germline ends. CDR3 size: 15 residues. As DNA, the CDR3 is TGCGCCAGCAGCCAAGAGGGGGGGCGCGGGGAGACCCAGTACTTC. It yields the protein CASSQEGGRGETQYF.

The chain combines TRBV19 with TRBJ1-5; no clear D gene. Germline CDR1 and CDR2: LNHDA and SQIVND (reference sequence). V shed 5 bases and J shed 0 bases, with 8 bases lying between them. The CDR3 is made up of 14 amino acids. In DNA form, the CDR3 reads TGTGCCAGTAGTCAGGTCTATAGCAATCAGCCCCAGCATTTT. This sequence encodes CASSQVYSNQPQHF. The complete variable domain, with remaining parts taken from reference TRBV19 and TRBJ1-5, reads DGGITQSPKYLFRKEGQNVTLSCEQNLNHDAMYWYRQDPGQGLRLIYYSQIVNDFQKGDIAEGYSVSREKKESFPLTVTSAQKNPTAFYLCASSQVYSNQPQHFGDGTRLSIL.

The J gene is TRBJ1-5, the V gene TRBV28; D call uncertain. Germline V gene data show CDR1 as MDHEN and CDR2 as SYDVKM. Trimming took off 6 bases at V and 3 bases at J, with 15 bases between the two ends. The CDR3 is made up of 15 amino acids. For the CDR3, the DNA is TGTGCCAGCAGAACGGTCTCGGGGTTCAATCAGCCCCAGCATTTT. Translation gives CASRTVSGFNQPQHF.

The CDR3 DNA follows: TGTGCCAGTAGTCGGAGCCTCCATCAGCCCCAGCATTTT. Residues: CASSRSLHQPQHF. The rearrangement joins TRBV19 to TRBJ1-5; no clear D. The CDR3 runs to 13 residues. V was trimmed by 5 bases and J by 5 bases, leaving 10 bases between them. The germline gives CDR1 LNHDA, CDR2 SQIVND (reference sequence).

The rearrangement joins TRBV5-1 to TRBJ2-1; 7 nucleotides match TRBD1. Germline V gene data show CDR1 as SGHRS and CDR2 as YFSETQ. This CDR3 is built from 16 residues. V lost 3 bases, J lost 2 bases, and 8 bases stayed unmatched. The CDR3 nucleotides read TGCGCCAGCAGCTCTCAGGGGGAGCACGCCTACAATGAGCAGTTCTTC. Residues: CASSSQGEHAYNEQFF.

V is TRBV19 and J is TRBJ2-3; D gene uncertain. This CDR3 region has 14 residues. The ends were cut back, 6 bases at V and 3 bases at J, with 13 bases in the middle. Germline CDR1 is LNHDA and CDR2 is SQIVND (reference sequence). DNA of the CDR3: TGTGCCAGTAGCCCCCGGAGAGGAACAGATACGCAGTATTTT. This gives the protein CASSPRRGTDTQYF.

This chain uses TRBV11-2 with TRBJ2-7; possible D gene TRBD1, 6 bases. V dropped 2 bases and J dropped 5 bases, with 22 bases sitting between them. The germline V gene encodes CDR1 SGHAT and CDR2 FQNNGV. The CDR3 loop spans 17 amino acids. The CDR3 sequence: CASSLKKWGPSTHEQYF. The DNA for the CDR3 is TGTGCCAGCAGCTTAAAAAAGTGGGGGCCCTCCACCCACGAGCAGTACTTC.

This clone appeared a few times. V usage is TRBV2 and J usage is TRBJ1-5; tentative D call: TRBD1 (5 bases). Per the germline V gene, CDR1 is SNHLY and CDR2 is FYNNEI. The CDR3 covers 13 residues. With 4 bases removed from V and 7 bases from J, the gap between germline ends came to 11 bases. The CDR3 sequence: CASSAMEGQPQHF. CDR3 coding DNA: TGTGCCAGCAGTGCAATGGAGGGGCAGCCCCAGCATTTT.

The CDR3 region has the DNA TGTGCCAGCAGTACCACAGGGGCGAGCTATGGCTACACCTTC. Translating it yields CASSTTGASYGYTF. The chain employs TRBV6-5 and TRBJ1-2, with 7 bases identical to TRBD1. V shed 5 bases, J shed 4 bases, and the junction held 7 bases outside the gene matches. The CDR3 has 14 residues. Per the germline V gene, CDR1 is MNHEY and CDR2 is SVGAGI.

The J gene is TRBJ2-7, the V gene TRBV5-1, with 13 nucleotides matching TRBD2. This CDR3 has 15 amino acids. V trimming: 2 bases; J trimming: 5 bases; junction bases outside the gene matches: 4. Germline CDR1 reads SGHRS; CDR2 reads YFSETQ. The CDR3: CASSFGLAGVDEQYF. In nucleotides, the CDR3 is TGCGCCAGCAGCTTCGGACTAGCGGGAGTAGACGAGCAGTACTTC.

V usage is TRBV15 and J usage is TRBJ1-2, with D uncertain. Germline CDR1 reads LNHNV; CDR2 reads YYDKDF (reference sequence). With 3 bases removed from V and 8 bases from J, the gap between germline ends came to 10 bases. This CDR3 comprises 12 residues. The CDR3 region has the DNA TGTGCCACCAGCAGGGGCGTCGGCGGCTACACCTTC. Translated: CATSRGVGGYTF.

This clone was observed a few times. The chain is built from TRBV27 and TRBJ1-1, with 8 bases matching TRBD1. The CDR3 sequence is 13 residues long. Trimming removed 6 bases from V and 10 bases from J; junction bases left unmatched: 10. In germline, CDR1 is MNHEY, CDR2 SMNVEV (reference sequence). CDR3 DNA: TGTGCCAGCAGATCCACGGACAGGGCGATAGCTTTCTTT. This codes for CASRSTDRAIAFF.